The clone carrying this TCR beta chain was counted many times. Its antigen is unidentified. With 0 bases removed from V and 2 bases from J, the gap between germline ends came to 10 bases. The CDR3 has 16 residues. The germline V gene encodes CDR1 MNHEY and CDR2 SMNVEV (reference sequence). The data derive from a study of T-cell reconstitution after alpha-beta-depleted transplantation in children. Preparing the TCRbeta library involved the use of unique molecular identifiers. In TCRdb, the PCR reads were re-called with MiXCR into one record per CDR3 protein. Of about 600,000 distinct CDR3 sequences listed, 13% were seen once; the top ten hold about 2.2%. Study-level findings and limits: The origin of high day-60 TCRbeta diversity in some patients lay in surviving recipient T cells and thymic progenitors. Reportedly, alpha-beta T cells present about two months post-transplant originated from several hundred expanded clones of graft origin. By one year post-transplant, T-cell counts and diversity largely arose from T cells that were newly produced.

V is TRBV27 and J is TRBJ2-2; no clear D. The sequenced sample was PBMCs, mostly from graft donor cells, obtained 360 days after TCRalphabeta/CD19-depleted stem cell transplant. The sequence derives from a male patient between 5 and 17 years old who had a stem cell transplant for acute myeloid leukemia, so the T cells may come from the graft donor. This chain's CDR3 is CASSLSVGLNTGELFF. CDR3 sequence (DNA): TGTGCCAGCAGTTTATCGGTCGGTTTAAACACCGGGGAGCTGTTTTTT.